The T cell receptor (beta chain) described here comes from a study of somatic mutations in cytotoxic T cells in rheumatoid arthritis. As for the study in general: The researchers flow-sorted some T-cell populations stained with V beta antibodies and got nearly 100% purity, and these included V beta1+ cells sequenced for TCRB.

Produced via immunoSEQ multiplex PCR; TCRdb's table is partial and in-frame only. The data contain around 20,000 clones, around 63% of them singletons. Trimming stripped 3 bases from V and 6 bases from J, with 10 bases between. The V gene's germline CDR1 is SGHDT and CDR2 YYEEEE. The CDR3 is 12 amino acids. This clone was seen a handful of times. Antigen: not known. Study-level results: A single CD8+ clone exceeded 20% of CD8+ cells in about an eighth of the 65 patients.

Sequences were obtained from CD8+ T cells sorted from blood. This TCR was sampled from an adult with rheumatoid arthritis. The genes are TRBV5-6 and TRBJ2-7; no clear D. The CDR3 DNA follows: TGTGCCAGCAGCTACGACATCCGCGAGCAGTACTTC. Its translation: CASSYDIREQYF.